This T cell receptor (beta chain) came from a study of CD8+ T cells in alopecia areata (dated by TCRdb to 2017 to 2018). The study in broad terms: Treated patients were enrolled in an open-label pilot trial of oral tofacitinib, 5 to 10 mg twice daily, for moderate-to-severe alopecia areata. Tofacitinib was administered for 6 to 18 months, and 6 months of follow-up off drug were then conducted to assess delayed response and recurrence. High-throughput TCRbeta sequencing was used to examine T cell clonal expansion in alopecia areata in both the C3H/HeJ mouse model and human patients. Scalp tissue and sorted CD4+ and CD8+ peripheral blood T cells from patchy and totalis/universalis alopecia areata patients and from healthy controls were covered by human TCRbeta sequencing. Biopsies were taken from tofacitinib-treated patients at baseline and again at 4 and 24 weeks into treatment, and several of those patients also had a later scalp biopsy. Clonality in the scalp was compared among normal scalp (n=4), patchy alopecia areata scalp (n=8), and alopecia totalis/universalis scalp (n=8). RNA came from the PAXgene miRNA kit for fixed scalp, the miRNeasy kit for PBMCs, and the RNeasy kit for mouse skin. immunoSEQ multiplex PCR using 35 Vbeta forward primers and 13 Jbeta reverse primers was used to amplify TCRbeta CDR3 regions. General study outcomes and caveats: Resident alphabeta T cells in normal human skin are also sequenced, complicating scalp TCR repertoire analysis, unlike mouse skin dominated by gammadelta T cells. Compared with mice, TCR sequences shared between patients were less clear, possibly partly because of HLA diversity across the patient population. Compared with normal scalp, lesional scalp had higher clonality and more expanded CD8+ clones, particularly in alopecia totalis/universalis, a pattern that suggests antigenic drive.

The germline V gene yields SGHTA for CDR1 and FQGNSA for CDR2. The junction shows trimming of 4 bases on V and 1 base on J, and the gene matches do not reach 6 bases of it. Inclusive of the bounding cysteine and phenylalanine, the CDR3 is 16 residues long. The retained sequence is limited to the CDR3, 48 bases, with the frame set at the first base. This clone was detected only a few times. Its antigen target is currently unknown. Qualities for individual bases were not recorded, and no much larger clone is one base off. What this sample's time point label stands for: baseline before oral tofacitinib. Lesional scalp punch biopsies and peripheral blood were collected from alopecia areata patients. After PBMCs were isolated by density centrifugation and stained for CD3, CD4 and CD8, a FACSAria was used to sort CD4+ and CD8+ T cells. Receptor libraries were prepared by the immunoSEQ multiplex PCR assay. To provide template for TCR sequencing, every sample had RNA extracted and reverse transcribed into cDNA. First-strand cDNA was synthesized with SuperScript III using a 2:1 mix of oligo-dT and random hexamers. A synthetic immune receptor repertoire was used to assess amplification bias, and residual bias was removed computationally. Per the original workflow: Raw reads were preprocessed to remove errors, and CDR3 was defined by IMGT conventions from the conserved cysteine to phenylalanine. Clonality was computed by normalizing Shannon entropy by log2 of the number of productive unique TCRs and subtracting the result from 1. Whether each scalp clone was CD4 or CD8 was inferred by checking scalp TCRbeta sequences against the CD4 and CD8 repertoires from sorted blood. The table was pulled from immuneACCESS by TCRdb, which kept in-frame rearrangements only. Such tables lose some clones; where checked, under half of the loss comes from unresolved V genes, and the rest has no known cause. V and J calls and clone size come straight from that table; D and trimming were deduced from the DNA. The sample has 150,000 to 200,000 clones on record, more than 60% of them singletons. The biggest ten clones account for more than 1.5% of the sample.

The sequence links TRBV7-2 to TRBJ2-4, with 8 bases matching TRBD1. The material was CD4+ T cells sorted from blood, obtained at week 0. The sequence came from a human donor with alopecia areata. The CDR3 corresponds to CASSSDRASAKNIQYF. The DNA reads as follows: TGTGCCAGCAGCTCGGACAGGGCCTCGGCCAAAAACATTCAGTACTTC.